The rows below give T cell receptor beta chains drawn from one sample of a study of blood T cell repertoires in COVID-19. Sequencing was performed with immunoSEQ multiplex PCR; in TCRdb, only in-frame clones are kept and a portion is missing. The sample has about 340,000 clones; 80% to 90% are singletons. The specimen sequenced was peripheral blood. The origin of the receptors is a man aged 25-40 years with active or convalescent COVID-19. The CDR3 runs from the conserved cysteine through the conserved F or W. The order of the fields is J gene, clone size, D gene, V gene, CDR3 DNA, CDR3 protein. A D gene is named only where the DNA matches it firmly. The size entry is marked missing in some rows and otherwise reads once, few, many or a size class.

j_gene: TRBJ2-7
abundance: -
d_gene: -
v_gene: TRBV28
CDR3nt: TGTGCCAGCACAAGCGGCTTCGGCGAGCAGTACTTC
CDR3aa: CASTSGFGEQYF

j_gene: TRBJ1-2
abundance: -
d_gene: -
v_gene: TRBV3-1/TRBV3-2
CDR3nt: TGTGCCAGCAGCCAGTCAGGGGTAGCTAACTATGGCTACACCTTC
CDR3aa: CASSQSGVANYGYTF

j_gene: TRBJ1-2
abundance: -
d_gene: -
v_gene: TRBV24-1
CDR3nt: TGTGCCACCAGTGCCTTATCTGGCGGCTACACCTTC
CDR3aa: CATSALSGGYTF

j_gene: TRBJ1-1
abundance: -
d_gene: -
v_gene: TRBV5-1
CDR3nt: TGCGCCAGCAGCTTTTACAGTATTAACACTGAAGCTTTCTTT
CDR3aa: CASSFYSINTEAFF

j_gene: TRBJ1-5
abundance: -
d_gene: TRBD1
v_gene: TRBV5-1
CDR3nt: TGCGCCAGCAGCTTGGGACAGGGAGTTCAGCCCCAGCATTTT
CDR3aa: CASSLGQGVQPQHF

j_gene: TRBJ1-6
abundance: -
d_gene: -
v_gene: TRBV5-4
CDR3nt: TGTGCCAGCAGCTTAGGGGGAAACTTCAACAATTCACCCCTCCACTTT
CDR3aa: CASSLGGNFNNSPLHF

j_gene: TRBJ1-5
abundance: -
d_gene: -
v_gene: TRBV18
CDR3nt: TGTGCCAGCTCACTCGGACAGCACAATCAGCCCCAGCATTTT
CDR3aa: CASSLGQHNQPQHF

j_gene: TRBJ1-4
abundance: -
d_gene: -
v_gene: TRBV27
CDR3nt: TGTGCCAGCAGTCTCGAAAGGGCCGGGGGAAAACTGTTTTTT
CDR3aa: CASSLERAGGKLFF

j_gene: TRBJ2-1
abundance: -
d_gene: TRBD1
v_gene: TRBV7-9
CDR3nt: TGTGCCAGCAGCTCTTCCGGGACAGCATACAATGAGCAGTTCTTC
CDR3aa: CASSSSGTAYNEQFF

j_gene: TRBJ2-1
abundance: many
d_gene: TRBD2
v_gene: TRBV28
CDR3nt: TGTGCCAGCAGGTCGGGACTAGCGGGAGGGTATACTAATGAGCAGTTCTTC
CDR3aa: CASRSGLAGGYTNEQFF

j_gene: TRBJ2-5
abundance: many
d_gene: TRBD2
v_gene: TRBV18
CDR3nt: TGTGCCAGCTCACCACGCGATCTAGCGGGAGGCCCCGCCCAAGCCCAGTACTTC
CDR3aa: CASSPRDLAGGPAQAQYF